This TCR beta chain stems from a study of regulatory T cells in long-lasting Graves disease. Notes on the study in general: Not thyroid tissue but only peripheral blood was studied.

At least ten counts were recorded for this clonotype. Its antigen is unidentified. Arm-PCR of CDR3 regions with iRepertoire HTBI primers generated TCR beta libraries. TCRdb ran MiXCR on the multiplex PCR reads and lists one entry per CDR3 protein. This sample carries some 340,000 distinct CDR3 sequences, roughly 25% of them seen once, and the ten largest clones take approximately 30%. With 5 bases removed from V and 9 bases from J, the gap between germline ends came to 4 bases. Germline assignment: CDR1 SGHAT and CDR2 FQNNGV. This CDR3 is built from 9 residues. As to time point: persistent/refractory GD, antithyroid drugs over 5 years with positive TRAb. Following extraction of RNA from PBMCs, that RNA was used to make the TCR library.

J is TRBJ1-1 and V is TRBV11-2; D is undetermined. Here the sequenced sample was peripheral blood mononuclear cells (PBMCs), taken when the disease was refractory, from a patient treated with antithyroid drugs. This receptor was identified in a woman in her thirties or forties with Graves disease. The CDR3 DNA is TGTGCCAGCAGCCCCCAAGCTTTCTTT. It yields the protein CASSPQAFF.